Below, 23 T cell receptor beta chains from the same sample are listed, as sequenced in a study of OX40 agonist ivuxolimab in advanced cancers. Assay used: immunoSEQ multiplex PCR; TCRdb lists only in-frame clones, some missing. The table has some 50,000 clones, roughly 90% seen once. The specimen comprised CD4+ or CD8+ T cells sorted from blood, sampled in a trial of the OX40 agonist ivuxolimab. The receptors here all came from an adult with an advanced solid tumor such as melanoma, head and neck, liver or kidney cancer.

This chain joins TRBV11-2 and TRBJ2-7; no reliable D call. V shed 4 bases and J shed 2 bases, with 6 bases lying between them. Per germline, CDR1 SGHAT and CDR2 FQNNGV. The CDR3 is made up of 12 amino acids. The CDR3 DNA follows: TGTGCCAGCAGCTCCGAAGCCTACGAGCAGTACTTC. Its translation is CASSSEAYEQYF.

The V and J genes are TRBV11-2 and TRBJ1-1; 8 nucleotides agree with TRBD1. CDR1 is SGHAT and CDR2 is FQNNGV in the germline V gene. V lost 5 bases and J lost 4; bases outside the gene matches: 12. The CDR3 contains 16 residues. In DNA form, the CDR3 reads TGTGCCAGCAGCCCCGGACAGGGAGAATTGGGCACTGAAGCTTTCTTT. The encoded protein is CASSPGQGELGTEAFF.

This chain's CDR3 is CASSLGTPSEQFF. The CDR3, as DNA: TGTGCCAGCAGCTTAGGCACCCCCAGTGAGCAGTTCTTC. This chain joins TRBV7-3 and TRBJ2-1; unclear D gene. This CDR3 has 13 amino acids. V lost 2 bases, J lost 9 bases, and 11 bases lay in between. Germline CDR1 and CDR2: SGHTA and FQGTGA.

The gene calls are TRBV5-4 and TRBJ2-3; a weak D match, TRBD2 (5 bases). The germline V and J ends were trimmed by 7 bases and 6 bases, with 21 bases remaining between them. The germline gives CDR1 SGHNT, CDR2 YYREEE (reference sequence). The CDR3 length is 15 residues. CDR3 coding DNA: TGTGCCAGCCACCCCCCGGACGGGAAAGAGGATACGCAGTATTTT. Protein: CASHPPDGKEDTQYF. Full variable domain (remainder filled in from reference TRBV5-4 and TRBJ2-3): ETGVTQSPTHLIKTRGQQVTLRCSSQSGHNTVSWYQQALGQGPQFIFQYYREEENGRGNFPPRFSGLQFPNYSSELNVNALELDDSALYLCASHPPDGKEDTQYFGPGTRLTVL.

The rearrangement uses TRBV6-5 and TRBJ1-5; D is uncertain. The V end was cut by 2 bases, the J end by 8 bases, with 4 bases between. The germline gives CDR1 MNHEY, CDR2 SVGAGI. The length of the CDR3 is 11 residues. In nucleotides, the CDR3 is TGTGCCAGCAGTTACGGTGAGCCCCAGCATTTT. The encoded protein is CASSYGEPQHF.

The V and J genes are TRBV6-5 and TRBJ1-1, with 7 bases lining up with TRBD1. The V segment lost 5 bases and the J segment 8 bases; nucleotides outside the gene matches: 5. In germline, CDR1 is MNHEY, CDR2 SVGAGI. The CDR3 is 12 residues long. CDR3 bases: TGTGCCAGCAGTCCACAGGGGCGGGAAGCTTTCTTT. Its protein product is CASSPQGREAFF.

CDR3 sequence reads: CASSLYTWNEQYF. CDR3 DNA: TGTGCCAGCAGCTTGTACACCTGGAACGAGCAGTACTTC. The chain has TRBV5-4 and TRBJ2-7; D unresolved. Deletions cut 1 base from V and 5 bases from J, with 10 bases between. CDR3 length: 13 amino acids. From germline, CDR1 is SGHNT and CDR2 YYREEE (reference sequence). The full variable domain, its missing parts supplied by reference TRBV5-4 and TRBJ2-7, is ETGVTQSPTHLIKTRGQQVTLRCSSQSGHNTVSWYQQALGQGPQFIFQYYREEENGRGNFPPRFSGLQFPNYSSELNVNALELDDSALYLCASSLYTWNEQYFGPGTRLTVT.

This sequence joins TRBV7-9 and TRBJ2-7; a possible D gene is TRBD1 (6 bases). From germline, CDR1 is SEHNR and CDR2 FQNEAQ (reference sequence). V was cut by 5 bases and J by 6 bases, with 11 bases left in between. This CDR3 comprises 12 residues. The CDR3 coding sequence is TGTGCCAGCAGCCCCGGACAGTTCGAGCAGTACTTC. It translates to CASSPGQFEQYF. The entire variable domain, with the rest obtained from reference TRBV7-9 and TRBJ2-7, is as follows: DTGVSQNPRHKITKRGQNVTFRCDPISEHNRLYWYRQTLGQGPEFLTYFQNEAQLEKSRLLSDRFSAERPKGSFSTLEIQRTEQGDSAMYLCASSPGQFEQYFGPGTRLTVT.

The rearrangement uses TRBV27 and TRBJ2-2; a possible D gene is TRBD2 (6 bases). The CDR3 runs 15 residues. Trimming shortened V by 6 bases and J by 7 bases, and 18 bases separated the two germline ends. Germline V gene data show CDR1 as MNHEY and CDR2 as SMNVEV (reference sequence). The DNA of the CDR3 is TGTGCCAGCAGCTACGGACTATACAGTCGCGGGGAGCTGTTTTTT. The encoded protein is CASSYGLYSRGELFF.

The DNA for the CDR3 is TGCGCCAGCAGCCAAGAAGGAACTTCTAGCACAGATACGCAGTATTTT. It yields the protein CASSQEGTSSTDTQYF. The genes are TRBV4-1 and TRBJ2-3; D is unclear. V gave up 0 bases and J gave up 0 bases, with 10 bases separating them. In germline, CDR1 is MGHRA, CDR2 YSYEKL. The CDR3 has 16 residues.

The genes are TRBV27 and TRBJ2-7; tentatively, D is TRBD1 (7 bases). The germline CDR1 and CDR2 sequences are MNHEY and SMNVEV (reference sequence). V lost 6 bases and J lost 6, with 9 bases in between. The CDR3 loop spans 11 amino acids. CDR3 bases: TGTGCCAGCAGCCAGGGGGGCGAGCAGTACTTC. Translation: CASSQGGEQYF.

The sample holds one count of this clone. The chain uses TRBV7-2 and TRBJ2-1, with 12 bases identical to TRBD2. CDR1 and CDR2 from the germline V gene are SGHTA and FQGNSA. V was pared by 4 bases and J by 11 bases, with 6 bases of the junction left unmatched. The CDR3 sequence is 14 residues long. The CDR3 region has the DNA TGTGCCAGCAGCTCACTAGCGGGGGGTTACCAGCAGTTCTTC. Translated, it gives CASSSLAGGYQQFF.

The chain links TRBV9 to TRBJ2-1, with 11 bases identical to TRBD2. V shed 4 bases and J 5 bases; nucleotides not matched to a gene: 2. The germline V gene has CDR1 SGDLS and CDR2 YYNGEE. The CDR3 spans 14 residues. As DNA, the CDR3 is TGTGCCAGCAGCTTGACTAGCGGGAACAATGAGCAGTTCTTC. Its protein product is CASSLTSGNNEQFF.

The chain joins TRBV7-8 to TRBJ1-1; no firm D call. The CDR3 is made up of 14 amino acids. The germline gives CDR1 SGHVS, CDR2 FQNEAQ. Trimming took off 1 base at V and 8 bases at J, with 14 bases between the two ends. CDR3 nucleotides: TGTGCCAGCAGCTTAGAGCCAAGGAAGAGGGAAGCTTTCTTT. Translated, it gives CASSLEPRKREAFF.

The CDR3 loop reads CASSPSGTDDRYEQYF. The CDR3 coding sequence is TGTGCCAGCAGCCCCTCCGGGACAGACGACCGCTACGAGCAGTACTTC. This chain uses TRBV2 with TRBJ2-7, with 7 bases identical to TRBD1. The CDR3 is 16 amino acids. From germline, CDR1 is SNHLY and CDR2 FYNNEI. V shed 6 bases and J 3 bases; nucleotides not matched to a gene: 14.

The chain is built from TRBV7-2 and TRBJ2-7; 11 nucleotides line up with TRBD2. J gave up 7 bases and V 6 bases, and 8 bases lay outside the gene matches. The CDR3 spans 14 residues. Per germline, CDR1 SGHTA and CDR2 FQGNSA. CDR3 bases: TGTGCCAGCAGACCGACTAGCGGGGCTGGTGAGCAGTACTTC. Translation: CASRPTSGAGEQYF.

This clone has more than one count but fewer than ten. This sequence joins TRBV19 and TRBJ2-7; TRBD1 is a possible D gene (5 bases). Trimming took off 5 bases at V and 4 bases at J, with 9 bases between the two ends. CDR1 and CDR2 (germline): LNHDA, SQIVND (reference sequence). The CDR3 runs to 12 residues. The CDR3 here is CASSGTGYEQYF. CDR3 coding DNA: TGTGCCAGTAGTGGAACAGGTTACGAGCAGTACTTC.

This clone was observed at least ten times. The chain is built from TRBV28 and TRBJ2-1; maybe TRBD2 (6 bases). The CDR3 loop spans 13 amino acids. The germline V gene has CDR1 MDHEN and CDR2 SYDVKM. V was shortened by 1 base and J by 9 bases, with 10 bases between the two germline ends. The DNA of the CDR3 is TGTGCCAGCAGTTTATCCGGGAGCAGTGAGCAGTTCTTC. This sequence encodes CASSLSGSSEQFF.

The chain has TRBV7-6 and TRBJ2-7; D unresolved. This CDR3 comprises 13 residues. The ends were cut back, 4 bases at V and 3 bases at J, with 10 bases in the middle. The V gene's germline CDR1 is SGHVS and CDR2 FNYEAQ. The CDR3 bases are TGTGCCAGCAGCTCCGGTCTTAACTACGAGCAGTACTTC. Amino acid sequence: CASSSGLNYEQYF.

This chain connects TRBV4-1 to TRBJ2-7; TRBD2 matches 10 bases. This CDR3 is 16 amino acids long. V lost 4 bases, J lost 6 bases, and 12 bases stayed unmatched. The germline CDR1 and CDR2 sequences are MGHRA and YSYEKL. As DNA, the CDR3 is TGCGCCAGCAGCCGAGCTAGCGGGAGAGATGCGCTCGAGCAGTACTTC. Its translation is CASSRASGRDALEQYF.

The chain links TRBV7-6 to TRBJ2-7; 10 bases map to TRBD2. This CDR3 contains 14 residues. J lost 4 bases, V lost 4 bases, and 4 bases had no gene match. CDR1 SGHVS and CDR2 FNYEAQ come from the germline V gene. This CDR3 is CASSSSGGSYEQYF. In DNA form, the CDR3 reads TGTGCCAGCAGCTCTAGCGGGGGAAGTTACGAGCAGTACTTC.

The V and J genes are TRBV27 and TRBJ2-1, with D perhaps being TRBD1 or TRBD2 (5 bases each). The CDR3 is 17 residues long. The germline V and J ends were trimmed by 0 bases and 2 bases, with 14 bases remaining between them. Germline-derived CDR1 and CDR2 are MNHEY and SMNVEV (reference sequence). The CDR3 DNA reads TGTGCCAGCAGTTTATCCGGGTTGGGGGTTACCTACAATGAGCAGTTCTTC. Protein: CASSLSGLGVTYNEQFF.

This sequence joins TRBV5-6 and TRBJ2-3; D is perhaps TRBD2 (6 bases). The CDR3 has 15 residues. Germline-derived CDR1 and CDR2 are SGHDT and YYEEEE. Between the trimmed V and J ends, which lost 4 bases and 2 bases, there was a span of 14 bases. The CDR3 DNA is TGTGCCAGCAGCCTCCTTAGCGGAACCACAGATACGCAGTATTTT. Translation: CASSLLSGTTDTQYF.